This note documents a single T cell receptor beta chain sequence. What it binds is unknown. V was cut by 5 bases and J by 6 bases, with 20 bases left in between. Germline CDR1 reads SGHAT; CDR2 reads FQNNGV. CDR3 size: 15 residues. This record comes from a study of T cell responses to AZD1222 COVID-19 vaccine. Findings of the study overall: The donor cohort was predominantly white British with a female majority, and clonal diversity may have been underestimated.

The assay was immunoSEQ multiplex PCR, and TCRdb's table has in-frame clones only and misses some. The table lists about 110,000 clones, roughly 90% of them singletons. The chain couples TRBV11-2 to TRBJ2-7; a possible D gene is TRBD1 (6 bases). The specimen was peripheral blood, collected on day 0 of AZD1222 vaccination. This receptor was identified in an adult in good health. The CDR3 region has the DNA TGTGCCAGCAGCCCCTACAGGGATGAGTTTGCCGAGCAGTACTTC. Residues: CASSPYRDEFAEQYF.